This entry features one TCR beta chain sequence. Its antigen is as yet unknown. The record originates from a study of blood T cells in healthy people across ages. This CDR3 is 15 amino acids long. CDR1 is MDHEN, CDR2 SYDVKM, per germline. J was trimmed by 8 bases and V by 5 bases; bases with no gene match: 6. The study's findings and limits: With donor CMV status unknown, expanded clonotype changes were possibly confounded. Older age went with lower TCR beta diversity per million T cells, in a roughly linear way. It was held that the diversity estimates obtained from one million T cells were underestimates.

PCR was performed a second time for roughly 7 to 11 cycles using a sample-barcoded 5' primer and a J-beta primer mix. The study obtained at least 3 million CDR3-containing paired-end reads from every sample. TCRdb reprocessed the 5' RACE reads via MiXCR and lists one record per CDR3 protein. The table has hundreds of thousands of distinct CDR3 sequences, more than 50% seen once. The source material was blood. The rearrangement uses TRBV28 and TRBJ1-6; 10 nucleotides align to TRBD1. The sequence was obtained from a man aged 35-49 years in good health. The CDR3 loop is CASSPTGGDHSPLHF. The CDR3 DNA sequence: TGTGCCAGCAGTCCGACAGGGGGCGATCATTCACCCCTCCACTTT.